This entry concerns a single TCR beta chain. Its antigen is not identified. The CDR3 spans 16 residues. Germline CDR1 GTSNPN, CDR2 SVGIG (reference sequence). J gave up 3 bases and V 2 bases, and 7 bases lay outside the gene matches. The sample is drawn from a study of shared clonotypes between healthy human individuals. Assay used: immunoSEQ multiplex PCR; TCRdb lists only in-frame clones, some missing. The sample includes approximately 440,000 clones, more than 70% of them seen just once. The study's findings and limits: Clonotype sharing among donors likely depends on sequencing depth.

This sequence was found in a woman aged 40 to 50 in good health. Some clones in this sample may be carry-over from other donors' samples. Sequencing input: PBMCs. The rearrangement links TRBV30 to TRBJ2-2; 9 nucleotides align to TRBD2. This CDR3 is CAWSPGTSPDTGELFF. The CDR3 DNA reads as TGTGCCTGGAGTCCCGGGACTAGCCCCGACACCGGGGAGCTGTTTTTT. The full variable domain, its missing parts supplied by reference TRBV30 and TRBJ2-2, is SQTIHQWPATLVQPVGSPLSLECTVEGTSNPNLYWYRQAAGRGLQLLFYSVGIGQISSEVPQNLSASRPQDRQFILSSKKLLLSDSGFYLCAWSPGTSPDTGELFFGEGSRLTVL.